What follows are 5 T cell receptor beta chains derived from one specimen sequenced in a study of chemoradiotherapy in HPV16-positive cancers. The table came from immunoSEQ multiplex PCR; TCRdb's copy has only in-frame clones and leaves some out. The sample consists of some 70,000 clones, about 88% of them appearing once. The sample consisted of blood, taken from a patient who underwent chemoradiotherapy. The origin of the receptors is a human donor with HPV-associated anogenital cancer.

This clone was recorded a few times. The chain combines TRBV7-6 with TRBJ1-4, with 11 positions matching TRBD1. The J segment lost 8 bases and the V segment lost 3 bases, leaving 5 bases of the junction unmatched. From germline, CDR1 is SGHVS and CDR2 FNYEAQ. This CDR3 comprises 15 residues. In DNA, the CDR3 is TGTGCCAGCAGCTTCGCCGGGACAGGGGGGGAAAAACTGTTTTTT. Translating gives CASSFAGTGGEKLFF.

This chain links TRBV7-9 with TRBJ2-1, with unresolved D. V dropped 4 bases and J dropped 4 bases, with 11 bases sitting between them. This CDR3 region has 14 residues. The germline CDR1 and CDR2 sequences are SEHNR and FQNEAQ (reference sequence). The CDR3 protein is CASSSPDSYNEQFF. For the CDR3, the DNA is TGTGCCAGCAGCTCTCCTGACTCGTACAATGAGCAGTTCTTC.

The rearrangement links TRBV9 to TRBJ1-3; 9 nucleotides agree with TRBD1. V lost 3 bases and J lost 3; bases outside the gene matches: 4. The CDR3 is 15 residues long. Germline values: CDR1 SGDLS, CDR2 YYNGEE. The CDR3 nucleotides read TGTGCCAGCAGCGGGACAGGGGCCAGTGGAAACACCATATATTTT. It translates to CASSGTGASGNTIYF.

The chain uses TRBV27 and TRBJ1-5; 7 bases map to TRBD1. Germline V gene lookup returns CDR1 MNHEY and CDR2 SMNVEV (reference sequence). V lost 4 bases to trimming and J lost 5 bases; unmatched junction nucleotides: 8. The CDR3 is made up of 15 amino acids. In DNA form, the CDR3 reads TGTGCCAGCAGTTCCGCGACAGGGCGGCATCAGCCCCAGCATTTT. The encoded protein is CASSSATGRHQPQHF.

V usage is TRBV6-1 and J usage is TRBJ2-1; the D gene is possibly TRBD1 (5 bases). Trimming stripped 2 bases from V and 6 bases from J, with 11 bases between. This CDR3 contains 14 residues. CDR1 and CDR2 from the germline V gene are MNHNS and SASEGT. The CDR3 is CASSEQPQGNEQFF. The DNA of the CDR3 is TGTGCCAGCAGTGAACAGCCCCAGGGCAATGAGCAGTTCTTC.